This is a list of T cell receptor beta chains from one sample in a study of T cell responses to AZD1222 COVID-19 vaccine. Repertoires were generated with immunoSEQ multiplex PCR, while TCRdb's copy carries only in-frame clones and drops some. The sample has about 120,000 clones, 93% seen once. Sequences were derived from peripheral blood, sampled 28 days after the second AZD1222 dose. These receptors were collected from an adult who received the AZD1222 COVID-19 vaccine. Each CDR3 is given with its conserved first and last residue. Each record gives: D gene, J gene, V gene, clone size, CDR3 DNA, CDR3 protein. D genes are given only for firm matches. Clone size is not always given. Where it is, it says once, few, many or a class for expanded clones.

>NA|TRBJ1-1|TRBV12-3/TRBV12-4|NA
TGTGCCAGCAGTTTTGGGGGAGGCACTGAAGCTTTCTTT
CASSFGGGTEAFF
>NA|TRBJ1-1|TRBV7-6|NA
TGTGCCAGCAGCTTGGAATCCGACAGACCCTTTGGCACTGAAGCTTTCTTT
CASSLESDRPFGTEAFF
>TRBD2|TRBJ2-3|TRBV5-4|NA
TGTGCCAGCAGCAGAGACGGGACTACAAGCACAGATACGCAGTATTTT
CASSRDGTTSTDTQYF
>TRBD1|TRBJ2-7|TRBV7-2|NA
TGTGCCAGCAGCTTATTACAGGGGAGCTCCTACGAGCAGTACTTC
CASSLLQGSSYEQYF
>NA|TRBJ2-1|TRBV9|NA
TGTGCCAGCAGCCTTGTTCCCTACAATGAGCAGTTCTTC
CASSLVPYNEQFF
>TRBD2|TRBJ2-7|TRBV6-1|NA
TGTGCCAGCAGTGATTTAGCGGGTTCGAGGGAGCAGTACTTC
CASSDLAGSREQYF
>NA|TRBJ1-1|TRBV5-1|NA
TGCGCCAGCAGCCCCGGGACGAGCAGTTCGGCTTTCTTT
CASSPGTSSSAFF
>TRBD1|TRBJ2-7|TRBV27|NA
TGTGCCAGCACCACCTTTGGGGGGACAGGGGGATACGAGCAGTACTTC
CASTTFGGTGGYEQYF
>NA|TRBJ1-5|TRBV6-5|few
TGTGCCAGCAGTTACTCTGCCTGGGGTGGTCAGCCCCAGCATTTT
CASSYSAWGGQPQHF
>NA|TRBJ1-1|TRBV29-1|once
TGCAGCGTTCGGGACTTGAGGAACACTGAAGCTTTCTTT
CSVRDLRNTEAFF
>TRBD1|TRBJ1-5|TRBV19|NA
TGTGCCAGTACCTCAGGGACAGGGGGAAGCAATCAGCCCCAGCATTTT
CASTSGTGGSNQPQHF